This is a list of T cell receptor beta chains from one sample in a study of blood T cell repertoires in COVID-19. Profiling relied on immunoSEQ multiplex PCR, and the TCRdb table lists in-frame clones only, not all of them. The sample has more than 90,000 clones, about nine tenths seen once. Specimen: peripheral blood. These receptor sequences come from a man aged 50 or older with acute or convalescent COVID-19. Each CDR3 is given with its conserved first and last residue. D genes are given only for firm matches. The size field is filled for only some rows; it gives once, few, many or a size class.

CDR3aa,CDR3nt,j_gene,d_gene,abundance,v_gene
CASSREWADYGYTF,TGTGCCAGCAGCCGGGAATGGGCAGACTATGGCTACACCTTC,TRBJ1-2,.,.,TRBV5-4
CASSFNPGRLNTGELFF,TGTGCCAGCAGCTTCAACCCTGGGAGACTAAACACCGGGGAGCTGTTTTTT,TRBJ2-2,.,once,TRBV7-6
CASSYADMRGEKLFF,TGTGCCAGCAGTTACGCCGACATGCGGGGTGAAAAACTGTTTTTT,TRBJ1-4,.,.,TRBV6-2/TRBV6-3
CASSPAAGGDEQFF,TGTGCCAGCTCACCTGCGGCAGGGGGCGATGAGCAGTTCTTC,TRBJ2-1,TRBD1,once,TRBV18
CASRQLAGGPYEQYF,TGTGCCAGCAGACAACTAGCGGGGGGACCCTACGAGCAGTACTTC,TRBJ2-7,TRBD2,.,TRBV11-2
CASSSTGTYGYTF,TGCGCCAGCAGCTCAACCGGGACTTATGGCTACACCTTC,TRBJ1-2,.,.,TRBV5-1
CASSPGSAYEQYF,TGTGCCAGCAGCCCAGGATCCGCCTACGAGCAGTACTTC,TRBJ2-7,.,.,TRBV12-3/TRBV12-4
CASSLIGDYGYTF,TGTGCCAGCAGTTTGATCGGGGACTATGGCTACACCTTC,TRBJ1-2,.,once,TRBV27
CASSQEMARGEQYF,TGCGCCAGCAGCCAAGAGATGGCCCGGGGCGAGCAGTACTTC,TRBJ2-7,.,.,TRBV4-1
CASSIGGGGKLFF,TGTGCCAGTAGTATAGGAGGGGGCGGTAAACTGTTTTTT,TRBJ1-4,TRBD1,.,TRBV19
CASSRGGQQNGNTIYF,TGTGCCAGTAGCCGGGGGGGGCAGCAGAATGGCAACACCATATATTTT,TRBJ1-3,.,.,TRBV19
CASSMDTNTGELFF,TGCGCCAGCAGCATGGACACGAACACCGGGGAGCTGTTTTTT,TRBJ2-2,.,.,TRBV5-1
CATSDFEFYQRDRRSRYYGYTF,TGTGCCACCAGTGATTTCGAATTTTATCAAAGGGACAGGCGGTCTAGGTATTATGGCTACACCTTC,TRBJ1-2,TRBD1,.,TRBV24-1
CASSFTVSYGYTF,TGCGCCAGCAGCTTCACCGTGAGTTATGGCTACACCTTC,TRBJ1-2,.,.,TRBV5-1
CASSSGTGGSYEQYF,TGTGCCAGCAGTTCAGGGACAGGGGGCTCCTACGAGCAGTACTTC,TRBJ2-7,TRBD1,.,TRBV7-6
CSTGGNTQYF,TGCAGTACGGGAGGAAATACGCAGTATTTT,TRBJ2-3,TRBD2,.,TRBV20-1
CASSKLWTGKQETQYF,TGCGCCAGCAGTAAGCTATGGACAGGCAAGCAAGAGACCCAGTACTTC,TRBJ2-5,TRBD1,.,TRBV10-2
CASSLNSPPTGELFF,TGTGCCAGCAGCTTAAACTCGCCCCCCACCGGGGAGCTGTTTTTT,TRBJ2-2,.,.,TRBV5-4
CASSSGGFYGYTF,TGTGCCAGCAGTTCGGGGGGATTCTATGGCTACACCTTC,TRBJ1-2,.,.,TRBV27
CASSEAGDRYYEQYF,TGTGCCAGCAGTGAAGCAGGGGACAGGTACTACGAGCAGTACTTC,TRBJ2-7,TRBD1,.,TRBV2
CASSKYGGLNYGYTF,TGTGCCAGCAGCAAGTACGGAGGGTTAAACTATGGCTACACCTTC,TRBJ1-2,.,once,TRBV21-1
CASSSSGSHTDTQYF,TGTGCCAGTAGCTCTTCCGGGAGCCACACAGATACGCAGTATTTT,TRBJ2-3,.,.,TRBV19
CASSESPGSMGYTF,TGCGCCAGCAGTGAGAGTCCAGGGTCAATGGGCTACACCTTC,TRBJ1-2,.,.,TRBV10-1
CASSFADRAVEAFF,TGTGCCAGCAGCTTCGCTGACAGGGCGGTTGAAGCTTTCTTT,TRBJ1-1,TRBD1,.,TRBV5-4
CSARDRANYGYTF,TGCAGCGCCAGGGACAGGGCTAACTATGGCTACACCTTC,TRBJ1-2,TRBD1,once,TRBV29-1
CATSDTTVSNQPQHF,TGTGCCACCAGTGATACAACAGTAAGCAATCAGCCCCAGCATTTT,TRBJ1-5,.,.,TRBV24-1
CASSRRAGGEETQYF,TGCGCCAGCAGCCGACGAGCAGGGGGCGAAGAGACCCAGTACTTC,TRBJ2-5,TRBD1,.,TRBV10-1
CATSDVQGKGKTEAFF,TGTGCCACCAGTGATGTACAGGGTAAGGGAAAGACTGAAGCTTTCTTT,TRBJ1-1,.,.,TRBV24-1
CASSPTRLTYEQYF,TGTGCCAGCAGCCCAACGCGTCTGACATACGAGCAGTACTTC,TRBJ2-7,.,once,TRBV11-3
CASSLTGGGTQYF,TGTGCCAGCAGCTTGACAGGGGGGGGGACCCAGTACTTC,TRBJ2-5,.,.,TRBV5-6
CASREVASGEQYF,TGCGCCAGCCGCGAGGTTGCAAGTGGCGAGCAGTACTTC,TRBJ2-7,.,.,TRBV4-1
CASSHRDRGRNEQFF,TGTGCCAGCAGTCACCGGGACAGGGGACGCAATGAGCAGTTCTTC,TRBJ2-1,TRBD1,few,TRBV6-6
CASSFGQNTGELFF,TGTGCCAGCAGCTTTGGACAGAACACCGGGGAGCTGTTTTTT,TRBJ2-2,.,.,TRBV7-9
CASSLEAPSVVSGNTIYF,TGTGCCAGCAGCTTAGAAGCTCCATCTGTCGTCTCTGGAAACACCATATATTTT,TRBJ1-3,.,.,TRBV7-6
CASSLSTPREAFF,TGTGCCAGCAGTTTATCCACTCCGCGAGAAGCTTTCTTT,TRBJ1-1,.,.,TRBV27
CASSLGTGSYGYTF,TGCGCCAGCAGCTTGGGCACAGGGTCCTATGGCTACACCTTC,TRBJ1-2,.,.,TRBV5-1
CATRTDRVTGEQYF,TGTGCCACCAGAACCGACAGGGTAACGGGCGAGCAGTACTTC,TRBJ2-7,TRBD1,.,TRBV15
CATSRATGTSEYEQYF,TGTGCCACCAGCCGGGCCACCGGGACTAGTGAGTACGAGCAGTACTTC,TRBJ2-7,TRBD2,.,TRBV15
CATSDSRGPSTDTQYF,TGTGCCACCAGTGATTCCAGGGGCCCAAGCACAGATACGCAGTATTTT,TRBJ2-3,.,.,TRBV24-1
CASRRRGQIANYGYTF,TGTGCCAGCCGCCGCCGTGGACAGATCGCTAACTATGGCTACACCTTC,TRBJ1-2,.,.,TRBV27
CASSHENRVYEQYF,TGCGCCAGCAGCCACGAAAACAGGGTCTACGAGCAGTACTTC,TRBJ2-7,.,.,TRBV5-1
CASTRQDPRSGNTIYF,TGTGCCAGCACCCGACAGGATCCTCGCTCTGGAAACACCATATATTTT,TRBJ1-3,.,once,TRBV2
CASSGGQPGNTIYF,TGCGCCAGCAGCGGGGGACAGCCTGGAAACACCATATATTTT,TRBJ1-3,TRBD1,.,TRBV10-1
CASSSIAFVVNEQFF,TGTGCCAGCAGCTCAATCGCATTTGTAGTCAATGAGCAGTTCTTC,TRBJ2-1,.,once,TRBV28
CASSLVRGHQNEKLFF,TGTGCCAGCAGCTTGGTTAGGGGGCATCAGAATGAAAAACTGTTTTTT,TRBJ1-4,TRBD1,.,TRBV5-6
CASSLLSNYGYTF,TGTGCCAGCAGTTTATTAAGCAACTATGGCTACACCTTC,TRBJ1-2,.,.,TRBV28
CASTQGAPMNTEAFF,TGTGCCAGCACCCAGGGGGCGCCTATGAACACTGAAGCTTTCTTT,TRBJ1-1,TRBD1,.,TRBV3-1/TRBV3-2
CASSLGLAGGQGEQFF,TGTGCCAGCAGCTTGGGTCTAGCGGGGGGGCAGGGTGAGCAGTTCTTC,TRBJ2-1,TRBD2,.,TRBV5-4
CASSLLTSEESEQFF,TGTGCCAGCAGCTTACTTACTAGCGAAGAAAGTGAGCAGTTCTTC,TRBJ2-1,TRBD2,.,TRBV5-6